The 14 T cell receptor beta chains below come from one sample, sequenced in a study of T cells after yellow fever vaccination. TCRdb recomputed calls from the 5' RACE reads with MiXCR, one row per CDR3 protein. The sample yields roughly 350,000 distinct CDR3 sequences, about 4% seen once. Sequences were derived from PBMCs, sampled 5 days after the yellow fever booster vaccination. All receptors come from a man younger than 35 who received the YFV17D yellow fever vaccine.

Turning to this clonotype: A read error may produce the germline difference seen at one junction end. The chain has TRBV7-7 and TRBJ2-1; 9 bases are a match to TRBD2. The length of the CDR3 is 17 residues. Germline V gene sequence: CDR1 SSHAT, CDR2 FNYEAQ (reference sequence). CDR3 coding DNA: TGTGCTAGCAGCTTATATGTGGCGGGGGGGTCCGGCAATGAGCAGTTCTTC. Translated, it gives CASSLYVAGGSGNEQFF.

The chain joins TRBV4-1 to TRBJ2-7; D might be TRBD1 or TRBD2, each matching 5 bases. The CDR3 has 14 residues. Germline V lookup: CDR1 MGHRA, CDR2 YSYEKL. The V end lost 4 bases, the J end lost 2 bases, and 12 bases lay between the germline ends. CDR3 region: CASSPRDGPYEQYV. The CDR3 bases are TGCGCCAGCAGCCCGAGGGACGGTCCCTACGAGCAGTACGTC.

The chain carries TRBV29-1 and TRBJ1-2; D unclear. This CDR3 is built from 13 residues. Deletions cut 4 bases from V and 2 bases from J, with 11 bases between. From germline, CDR1 is SQVTM and CDR2 ANQGSEA. The CDR3 bases are TGCAGCGTTGTTTTTCGAGGGAACTATGGCTACACCTTC. Its translation is CSVVFRGNYGYTF.

This clonotype showed up many times. The V and J genes are TRBV6-6 and TRBJ1-1; D is perhaps TRBD1 (6 bases). This CDR3 spans 16 amino acids. Germline V gene sequence: CDR1 MNHNY, CDR2 SVGAGI (reference sequence). The V and J ends lost 6 bases and 0 bases respectively, with 17 bases between them. This CDR3 reads CASRADRMSMNTEAFF. CDR3 sequence (DNA): TGTGCCAGCAGAGCTGACAGGATGAGCATGAACACTGAAGCTTTCTTT.

This clonotype was seen a few times. The V and J genes are TRBV7-2 and TRBJ2-1; 14 bases match TRBD2. The CDR3 loop spans 15 amino acids. Looked up from germline, CDR1 is SGHTA and CDR2 is FQGNSA. V gave up 6 bases and J gave up 7 bases; unmatched junction bases: 5. CDR3 nucleotide sequence: TGTGCCAGCAGGATCGGGACTAGCGGGGGAAATGAGCAGTTCTTC. This gives the protein CASRIGTSGGNEQFF.

There are many counts of this clonotype. Compared with germline, one end of the junction differs, possibly owing to a read error. The chain is built from TRBV7-7 and TRBJ2-2; the match to TRBD1 covers 8 bases. This CDR3 is built from 16 residues. The germline CDR1 and CDR2 sequences are SSHAT and FNYEAQ (reference sequence). The CDR3 loop reads CASSLGAGGAPGELFF. CDR3 nucleotides: TGTGCTAGCAGCTTAGGGGCAGGGGGCGCCCCCGGGGAGCTGTTTTTT.

This clonotype came up many times. The rearrangement uses TRBV20-1 and TRBJ1-5; a possible D gene is TRBD1 (5 bases). Germline CDR1 is DFQATT and CDR2 is SNEGSKA (reference sequence). The CDR3 spans 12 residues. The V end lost 3 bases, the J end lost 6 bases, and 9 bases lay between the germline ends. The CDR3 DNA sequence: TGCAGTGCTAGGAGAGGGGCTCAGCCCCAGCATTTT. This encodes CSARRGAQPQHF.

This clonotype was detected ten times or more. The rearrangement links TRBV10-3 to TRBJ2-1, with TRBD1 as a possible D gene (5 bases). Trimming removed 3 bases from V and 3 bases from J, with 12 bases in between. CDR3 size: 15 residues. CDR1 and CDR2 (germline): ENHRY, SYGVKD. The CDR3 sequence: CAISERQGLYNEQFF. The CDR3 DNA is TGTGCCATCAGTGAAAGGCAGGGTCTCTACAATGAGCAGTTCTTC.

Only a few counts were recorded for this clonotype. The chain carries TRBV6-2 or TRBV6-3 and TRBJ2-5; D may be TRBD1 (5 bases). Germline values: CDR1 MNHEY, CDR2 SVGEGT. CDR3 length equals 16 residues. Deletions cut 3 bases from V and 4 bases from J, with 18 bases between. The CDR3 nucleotides read TGTGCCAGCAGTTATAGGGGCGCGGTAAGGATAGAGACCCAGTACTTC. Its translation is CASSYRGAVRIETQYF.

This clonotype was recorded at least ten times. V and J are TRBV7-6 and TRBJ1-1, with a tentative D call TRBD1 (5 bases). Germline loops: CDR1 SGHVS, CDR2 FNYEAQ. The CDR3 contains 14 residues. V lost 5 bases, J lost 0 bases, and 10 bases lay in between. The CDR3 nucleotides are TGTGCCAGCAGCCTCGGACATGTGAACACTGAAGCTTTCTTT. As protein: CASSLGHVNTEAFF.

Only a few counts were recorded for this clonotype. This rearrangement joins TRBV12-3 or TRBV12-4 to TRBJ2-3, with D hard to call. This CDR3 contains 15 residues. Trimming left V 1 base short and J 6 bases short, with 14 bases between. The CDR3: CASSLGGSFADTQYF. In DNA, the CDR3 is TGTGCCAGCAGTTTAGGAGGCAGTTTTGCCGATACGCAGTATTTT.

This clonotype was observed many times. The chain combines TRBV12-3 or TRBV12-4 with TRBJ2-5; D remains unclear. The CDR3 totals 12 residues. Between the trimmed V and J ends, which lost 5 bases and 3 bases, there was a span of 7 bases. CDR3 residues: CASSLNKETQYF. The CDR3 nucleotides are TGTGCCAGCAGTCTCAACAAAGAGACCCAGTACTTC.

This clonotype was recorded at least ten times. The V call is TRBV4-1, the J call TRBJ2-4; 7 positions agree with TRBD2. This CDR3 spans 21 amino acids. From germline, CDR1 is MGHRA and CDR2 YSYEKL. Losses at the gene ends were 1 base for V and 0 bases for J; bases not matched to a gene: 18. CDR3 protein: CASSQVLGGQRNAKAKNIQYF. The CDR3 DNA sequence: TGCGCCAGCAGCCAAGTATTGGGAGGGCAAAGGAACGCTAAAGCCAAAAACATTCAGTACTTC.

This clonotype turned up a few times. The chain links TRBV7-8 to TRBJ2-2; D remains unclear. Germline V lookup: CDR1 SGHVS, CDR2 FQNEAQ. V was cut by 7 bases and J by 5 bases, with 11 bases left in between. The CDR3 runs 13 residues. The CDR3 sequence is CASTYGRTGELFF. Written as DNA, the CDR3 is TGTGCCAGCACATATGGGCGGACCGGGGAGCTGTTTTTT.